The rows below give T cell receptor beta chains drawn from one sample of a study of technical replicates of blood from a handful of donors. The repertoire was sequenced with immunoSEQ multiplex PCR; TCRdb's copy has only in-frame clones and lacks some. Found here are approximately 93,000 clones, 90% to 95% of them singletons; the top ten hold around 0.25%. Sequencing input: T cells isolated from PBMCs. The receptor source for this set is a human donor in good health. The CDR3 runs from the conserved cysteine through the conserved F or W.

j_gene,v_gene,CDR3aa
TRBJ2-2,TRBV4-2,CASSQVPPQDTGELFF
TRBJ1-1,TRBV6-5,CASCRLRFRFPEAFF
TRBJ1-1,TRBV2,CASRDLDRHFEAFF
TRBJ2-1,TRBV5-1,CASSLASHSSGRPANEQFF
TRBJ2-7,TRBV28,CASSLADRNFHEQYF
TRBJ1-1,TRBV18,CASSPPVGQGNTEAFF
TRBJ2-1,TRBV19,CASSIVAGDPSYNEQFF
TRBJ2-1,TRBV19,CASSIGLAGSSEQFF
TRBJ1-1,TRBV14,CASSPSLSMNTEAFF
TRBJ1-1,TRBV10-2,CASSESTPIIGAQMNTEAFF
TRBJ1-2,TRBV5-1,CASSLGRGRNYGYTF
TRBJ2-3,TRBV27,CASSPRTRLITDTQYF
TRBJ1-1,TRBV9,CASSVAQDTEAFF
TRBJ1-1,TRBV13,CASSLAGETEAFF
TRBJ2-3,TRBV5-1,CASSLRGGGALDTQYF
TRBJ1-1,TRBV29-1,CSVARMNTEAFF
TRBJ2-7,TRBV10-2,CASGSPRTGLPSYEQYF
TRBJ1-2,TRBV7-2,CASSFLPGREINYGYTF
TRBJ2-7,TRBV7-2,CASSPHGGGSTYEQYF
TRBJ2-5,TRBV27,CAAGGGRETQYF
TRBJ2-3,TRBV5-1,CASCLTRTETDTQYF
TRBJ2-3,TRBV27,CASSRPRGQGTDTQYF
TRBJ1-3,TRBV4-1,CASSQGLLSGNTIYF
TRBJ2-1,TRBV5-6,CASSSLSRAGNEQFF
TRBJ2-7,TRBV30,CAWRKSGGPYEQYF
TRBJ1-1,TRBV28,CASSNRPMNTEAFF
TRBJ1-4,TRBV18,CASSPRFATNEKLFF
TRBJ1-1,TRBV6-1,CASAPDDRVYTEAFF
TRBJ2-5,TRBV19,CASRGGLAGKETQYF
TRBJ1-1,TRBV2,CASKLGTEAFF
TRBJ1-2,TRBV28,CASNLNPGQDNGYTF
TRBJ2-2,TRBV28,CASSIASGYGELFF
TRBJ2-5,TRBV7-3,CASSFRRGGPETQYF
TRBJ1-5,TRBV6-1,CASILNTGHQPQHF
TRBJ2-2,TRBV28,CASRAGTSNTGELFF
TRBJ2-3,TRBV5-1,CASSLFGVDTQYF
TRBJ1-3,TRBV4-1,CASSQAVQRGNTIYF
TRBJ1-6,TRBV18,CASSAGTGLNSPLHF
TRBJ2-2,TRBV18,CASSRTGGDAGELFF
TRBJ1-1,TRBV19,CASTIQGTNTEAFF
TRBJ2-5,TRBV30,CAWSQGLAETQYF
TRBJ2-2,TRBV9,CASSVGLPGNLGELFF
TRBJ2-7,TRBV29-1,CSVVTPGQSTYEQYF
TRBJ1-1,TRBV19,CASSIARGQGADTEAFF
TRBJ2-7,TRBV19,CASSIVGRPDYEQYF
TRBJ2-7,TRBV4-1,CASSQPGTSGGSLKYEQYF
TRBJ1-1,TRBV28,CASSRPTDSLNTEAFF
TRBJ1-5,TRBV28,CASSFRTLSNQPQHF
TRBJ1-5,TRBV5-8,CASSPRQPQHF
TRBJ2-3,TRBV28,CASFGIRVPNTQYF
TRBJ2-1,TRBV5-8,CASSPTFRSGYNEQFF
TRBJ2-3,TRBV5-6,CASSPFGLAGNTDTQYF
TRBJ2-7,TRBV28,CASTPASGSYNEQYF
TRBJ1-1,TRBV7-8,CASSLERETEAFF
TRBJ1-2,TRBV6-5,CASSYEDRLGYTF
TRBJ1-1,TRBV5-1,CASSLGAAMNTEAFF
TRBJ2-7,TRBV28,CASRRRQGRYEQYF
TRBJ1-1,TRBV10-3,CAISGPGQGSEAFF
TRBJ2-7,TRBV6-5,CASAAGLYEQYF